These 20 T cell receptor beta chains originate from one sample sequenced in a study of T cell repertoires in cytomegalovirus infection. In TCRdb, the reads were re-called with MiXCR into one record per CDR3 protein. The data show roughly 300,000 distinct CDR3 sequences, roughly a quarter seen once. What was sequenced was PBMCs. The receptor source for this set is a human donor in good health (CMV status not recorded). Some clones in this sample may be carry-over from other donors' samples.

This clonotype was found many times. The chain links TRBV7-9 to TRBJ2-6; D unclear. V lost 5 bases and J lost 2, with 7 bases in between. Germline CDR1 reads SEHNR; CDR2 reads FQNEAQ (reference sequence). The CDR3 covers 14 residues. The CDR3 sequence is CASSPGPGANVLTF. DNA of the CDR3: TGTGCCAGCAGCCCGGGCCCTGGGGCCAACGTCCTGACTTTC.

This clonotype has only a few counts. The V and J genes are TRBV7-9 and TRBJ2-5; the D is unclear. CDR3 size: 15 residues. The ends were cut back, 1 base at V and 5 bases at J, with 14 bases in the middle. CDR1 is SEHNR and CDR2 is FQNEAQ in the germline V gene (reference sequence). The CDR3 nucleotides read TGTGCCAGCAGCTTAGATTTCCTCTCGCAGGAGACCCAGTACTTC. Its translation: CASSLDFLSQETQYF.

The rearrangement links TRBV2 to TRBJ1-5; unclear D gene. Germline lookup yields CDR1 SNHLY and CDR2 FYNNEI. CDR3 size: 14 residues. Trimming took 4 bases from V and 0 from J, leaving 7 bases between them. The CDR3: CASSVSDSNQPQHF. The CDR3, as DNA: TGTGCCAGCAGTGTTAGTGATAGCAATCAGCCCCAGCATTTT.

In its sample, this clonotype was seen many times. The chain combines TRBV12-3 or TRBV12-4 with TRBJ2-3; maybe TRBD2 (6 bases). There are 15 residues in the CDR3. The germline V and J ends were trimmed by 6 bases and 1 base, with 14 bases remaining between them. CDR3 nucleotide sequence: TGTGCCAGCAGGCTAACTCCTAGCGGCACAGATACGCAGTATTTT. It is translated as CASRLTPSGTDTQYF.

This clonotype showed up many times. The chain employs TRBV6-1 and TRBJ1-5; 9 nucleotides align to TRBD1. Looked up from germline, CDR1 is MNHNS and CDR2 is SASEGT. Trimming took 3 bases from V and 3 from J; bases not matched to a gene: 3. CDR3 size: 15 residues. In DNA form, the CDR3 reads TGTGCCAGCAGTGAGGGACAGGGAGACAATCAGCCCCAGCATTTT. This gives the protein CASSEGQGDNQPQHF.

J is TRBJ2-7 and V is TRBV7-9, with TRBD1 matching 7 bases. The CDR3 has 14 residues. V was clipped by 3 bases and J by 7 bases; unmatched bases: 9. Germline CDR1 reads SEHNR; CDR2 reads FQNEAQ (reference sequence). This chain's CDR3 is CASSFLQGPGEQYF. For the CDR3, the DNA is TGTGCCAGCAGCTTTCTACAGGGGCCTGGGGAGCAGTACTTC.

This clonotype was found once. The chain uses TRBV29-1 and TRBJ1-5, with 9 bases that match TRBD1. The CDR3 is 16 residues long. Germline CDR1 is SQVTM and CDR2 is ANQGSEA. Written as DNA, the CDR3 is TGCACATTTTTGTTTTGGACAGGGGATGACAATCAGCCCCAGCATTTT. Protein product: CTFLFWTGDDNQPQHF.

The rearrangement uses TRBV5-1 and TRBJ1-1; TRBD1 aligns across 8 bases. Germline V gene lookup returns CDR1 SGHRS and CDR2 YFSETQ. The length of the CDR3 is 14 residues. The V and J ends lost 4 bases and 7 bases, in that order; junction bases with no gene match: 9. CDR3 DNA: TGCGCCAGCAGCGAATCTACAGGGGGGGGTGAAGCTTTCTTT. This codes for CASSESTGGGEAFF.

Many counts were recorded for this clonotype. The J gene is TRBJ2-1, the V gene TRBV7-2; perhaps TRBD2 as D (5 bases). Germline V gene lookup returns CDR1 SGHTA and CDR2 FQGNSA. The V and J ends lost 5 bases and 9 bases respectively, with 14 bases between them. The length of the CDR3 is 13 residues. The CDR3 bases are TGTGCCAGCAGCCGCATACGGGAAACTGAGCAGTTCTTC. This translates into CASSRIRETEQFF.

This clonotype came up many times. J is TRBJ2-1 and V is TRBV28; D gene unclear. This CDR3 comprises 13 residues. CDR1 and CDR2 from the germline V gene are MDHEN and SYDVKM. Between the trimmed V and J ends, which lost 2 bases and 4 bases, there was a span of 6 bases. CDR3 bases: TGTGCCAGCAGTTTAGATACTTACAATGAGCAGTTCTTC. Encoded protein: CASSLDTYNEQFF. The entire variable domain, with the rest obtained from reference TRBV28 and TRBJ2-1, is as follows: DVKVTQSSRYLVKRTGEKVFLECVQDMDHENMFWYRQDPGLGLRLIYFSYDVKMKEKGDIPEGYSVSREKKERFSLILESASTNQTSMYLCASSLDTYNEQFFGPGTRLTVL.

This clonotype was detected a few times. The gene calls are TRBV29-1 and TRBJ1-1; D remains unclear. Per the germline V gene, CDR1 is SQVTM and CDR2 is ANQGSEA. The CDR3 extends over 14 amino acids. Trimming removed 3 bases from V and 3 bases from J, with 14 bases in between. CDR3 nucleotides: TGCAGCGTTGACTTGGGATACGAGGACACTGAAGCTTTCTTT. It is translated as CSVDLGYEDTEAFF.

This clonotype has more than one count but fewer than ten. This chain joins TRBV5-4 and TRBJ2-5; 7 positions agree with TRBD2. V was clipped by 3 bases and J by 1 base; unmatched bases: 3. The CDR3 covers 14 residues. Germline lookup yields CDR1 SGHNT and CDR2 YYREEE (reference sequence). The CDR3 nucleotides read TGTGCCAGCAGCTGGGCTAGCGGCCAAGAGACCCAGTACTTC. Its protein is CASSWASGQETQYF.

This chain connects TRBV25-1 to TRBJ1-5; D is perhaps TRBD1 (5 bases). The V end was cut by 6 bases, the J end by 4 bases, with 13 bases between. The germline V gene has CDR1 MGHDK and CDR2 SYGVNS. The CDR3 extends over 14 amino acids. The CDR3 reads CASSPIGGNQPQHF. CDR3 in DNA: TGTGCCAGCAGCCCGATTGGGGGGAATCAGCCCCAGCATTTT.

The chain employs TRBV19 and TRBJ1-5; no clear D gene. The germline V gene has CDR1 LNHDA and CDR2 SQIVND (reference sequence). Trimming took off 10 bases at V and 1 base at J, with 17 bases between the two ends. This CDR3 is 15 amino acids long. CDR3 in DNA: TGTGCCACCCGATCCCTGCTGGTAAGCAATCAGCCCCAGCATTTT. Encoded protein: CATRSLLVSNQPQHF.

This chain joins TRBV7-2 and TRBJ2-3; 10 nucleotides agree with TRBD2. This CDR3 comprises 14 residues. The V segment lost 5 bases and the J segment 6 bases; nucleotides outside the gene matches: 5. CDR1 and CDR2 (germline): SGHTA, FQGNSA. CDR3 nucleotides: TGTGCCAGCAGCCCTAGCGGGGGCCCCGATACGCAGTATTTT. Encoded protein: CASSPSGGPDTQYF.

The chain has TRBV2 and TRBJ2-2; D could derive from TRBD1 or TRBD2 (6 bases each). This CDR3 is built from 14 residues. Germline CDR1 reads SNHLY; CDR2 reads FYNNEI. V was clipped by 4 bases and J by 4 bases, with 10 bases between them. CDR3 protein: CASSVWGATGELFF. DNA for the CDR3: TGTGCCAGCAGTGTGTGGGGGGCCACCGGGGAGCTGTTTTTT.

This chain joins TRBV28 and TRBJ2-1; D remains ambiguous. This CDR3 is 14 amino acids long. In germline, CDR1 is MDHEN, CDR2 SYDVKM. V dropped 6 bases and J dropped 4 bases, with 13 bases sitting between them. The CDR3 coding sequence is TGTGCCAGCAGCTCGGTCCGGGTTTACAATGAGCAGTTCTTC. It specifies CASSSVRVYNEQFF.

Written as DNA, the CDR3 is TGCAGCGCCGGGACACCGGGACACCAGAACACTGAAGCTTTCTTT. Its protein is CSAGTPGHQNTEAFF. The chain recombines TRBV29-1 with TRBJ1-1, with a weak D call TRBD1 (6 bases). Trimming cost V 7 bases and J 1 base, with 19 bases left between them. CDR1 and CDR2 from the germline V gene are SQVTM and ANQGSEA. The CDR3 covers 15 residues.

CDR3 sequence (DNA): TGTGCCAGCAGTCTTACAGGGGATGGTGGCTACACCTTC. It specifies CASSLTGDGGYTF. This rearrangement joins TRBV12-3 or TRBV12-4 to TRBJ1-2; 7 bases are shared with TRBD1. The CDR3 loop spans 13 amino acids. Unmatched junction bases numbered 7, after V lost 5 bases and J lost 7 bases.

This clonotype was counted only a few times. The CDR3 sequence: CASNLLGVTDTQYF. CDR3 sequence (DNA): TGTGCCAGCAACCTCCTCGGGGTTACAGATACGCAGTATTTT. The chain couples TRBV12-3 or TRBV12-4 to TRBJ2-3, with a weak D call TRBD2 (5 bases). The length of the CDR3 is 14 residues. V was clipped by 7 bases and J by 3 bases, with 14 bases between them.